This T cell receptor (beta chain) was recovered during a study of human T cells and chemical hapten exposure. In the original analysis: Approximately 100,000 TCRs per sample was the median, with a range of roughly 23,224 to 750,000. TCRdb reprocessed the RACE reads with MiXCR, giving one entry per CDR3 protein. In this record, the V and J calls reflect TCRdb's handling and not the investigators' own analysis. The repertoire holds approximately 400,000 distinct CDR3 sequences, with roughly 5.3% as singletons. Study results and limitations: Among expanded TCRs, significantly more large CDR3 similarity clusters formed than among controls.

Time point reported: pre-sensitization, week 0. Treatment reported: therapeutic diphenylcyclopropenone sensitization with weekly scalp DPC. Blood draws came before every patch-test application. Extraction of total RNA was performed on unfractionated whole blood. This clonotype was detected ten times or more. Its antigen is currently unknown. Sequenced here: whole blood, sampled in connection with sensitization to the hapten diphenylcyclopropenone (DPC). The sequence was collected from a woman aged 45-59 years with alopecia areata. Some clones in this sample may be carry-over from other donors' samples.

CDR3 in amino acids: CASSTFGQGGQPQHF. In DNA form, the CDR3 reads TGTGCCAGCAGCACTTTCGGACAGGGAGGACAGCCCCAGCATTTT. The chain is built from TRBV28 and TRBJ1-5, with 8 bases lining up with TRBD1. The CDR3 spans 15 residues. With V trimmed by 6 bases and J by 7 bases, 11 bases remained unmatched. Germline CDR1 and CDR2: MDHEN and SYDVKM.